Included here is one TCR beta chain sequence, with context. With random hexamers, 0.5 to 1 ug RNA was reverse transcribed. TCRdb itself ran the immunoSEQ multiplex PCR reads through MiXCR, one entry per CDR3 protein. In the table there are some 190,000 distinct CDR3 sequences, 95% of which are singletons. These data belong to a study of CD8 T cells in Susac syndrome. The CDR3 consists of 16 residues. Trimming removed 6 bases from V and 2 bases from J, with 18 bases in between. The specimen was CD4+ T cells from PBMCs. This chain joins TRBV23-1 and TRBJ2-3; the D gene is possibly TRBD2 (6 bases). TRBV23-1 qualifies as an ORF whose function is uncertain. The sequence came from a human donor in good health. This CDR3 reads CASSPPPSDATDTQYF. The CDR3, as DNA: TGCGCCAGCAGCCCGCCCCCTAGCGATGCCACAGATACGCAGTATTTT.